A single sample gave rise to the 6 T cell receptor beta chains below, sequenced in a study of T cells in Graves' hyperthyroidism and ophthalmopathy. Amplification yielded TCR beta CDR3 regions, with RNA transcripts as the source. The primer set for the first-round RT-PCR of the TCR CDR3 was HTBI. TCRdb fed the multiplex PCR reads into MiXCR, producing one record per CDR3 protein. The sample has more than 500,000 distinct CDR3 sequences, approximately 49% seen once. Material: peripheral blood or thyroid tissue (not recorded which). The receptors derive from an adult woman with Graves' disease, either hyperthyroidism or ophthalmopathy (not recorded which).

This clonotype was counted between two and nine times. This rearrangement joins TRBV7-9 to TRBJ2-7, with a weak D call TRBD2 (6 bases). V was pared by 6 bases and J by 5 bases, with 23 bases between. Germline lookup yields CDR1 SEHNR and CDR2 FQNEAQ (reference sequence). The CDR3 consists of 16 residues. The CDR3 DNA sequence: TGTGCCAGCAGTTTAAGAGGGACTCAGGATGCAAACGAGCAGTACTTC. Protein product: CASSLRGTQDANEQYF.

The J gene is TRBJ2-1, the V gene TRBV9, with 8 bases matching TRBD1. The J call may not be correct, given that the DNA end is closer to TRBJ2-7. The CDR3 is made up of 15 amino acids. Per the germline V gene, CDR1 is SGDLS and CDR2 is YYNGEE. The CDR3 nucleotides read TGTGCCAGCAGCGTAGGTTCAGGGGGCTTGAGCGAGCAGTACTTC. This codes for CASSVGSGGLSEQYF.

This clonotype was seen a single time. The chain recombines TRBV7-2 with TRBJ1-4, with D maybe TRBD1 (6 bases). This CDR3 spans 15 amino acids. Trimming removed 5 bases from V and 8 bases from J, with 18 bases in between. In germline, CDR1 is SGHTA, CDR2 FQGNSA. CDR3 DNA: TGTGCCAGCAGCCAGTCCCGGGGGGCCGGGGAAAAACTGTTTTTT. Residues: CASSQSRGAGEKLFF. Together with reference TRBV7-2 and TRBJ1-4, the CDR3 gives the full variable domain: GAGVSQSPSNKVTEKGKDVELRCDPISGHTALYWYRQSLGQGLEFLIYFQGNSAPDKSGLPSDRFSAERTGGSVSTLTIQRTQQEDSAVYLCASSQSRGAGEKLFFGSGTQLSVL.

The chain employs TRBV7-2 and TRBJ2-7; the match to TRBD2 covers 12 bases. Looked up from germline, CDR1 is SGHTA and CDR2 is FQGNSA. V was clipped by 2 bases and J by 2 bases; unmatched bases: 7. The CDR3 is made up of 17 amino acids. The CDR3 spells CASSLTFLAGGTYEQYF. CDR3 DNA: TGTGCCAGCAGCTTAACCTTTCTAGCGGGGGGGACCTACGAGCAGTACTTC.

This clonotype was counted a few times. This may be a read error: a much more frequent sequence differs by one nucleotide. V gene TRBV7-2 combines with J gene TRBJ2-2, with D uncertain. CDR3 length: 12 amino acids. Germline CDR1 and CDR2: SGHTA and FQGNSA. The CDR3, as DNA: TGTGCCGGCAGTTGGGACACCGGGGAGCTGTTTTTT. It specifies CAGSWDTGELFF. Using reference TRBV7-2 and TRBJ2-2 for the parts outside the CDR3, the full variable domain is GAGVSQSPSNKVTEKGKDVELRCDPISGHTALYWYRQSLGQGLEFLIYFQGNSAPDKSGLPSDRFSAERTGGSVSTLTIQRTQQEDSAVYLCAGSWDTGELFFGEGSRLTVL.

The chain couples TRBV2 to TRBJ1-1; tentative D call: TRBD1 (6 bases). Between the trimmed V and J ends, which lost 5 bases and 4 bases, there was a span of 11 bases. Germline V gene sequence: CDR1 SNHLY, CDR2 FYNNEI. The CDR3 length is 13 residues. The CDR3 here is CASSYPGATEAFF. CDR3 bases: TGTGCCAGCAGTTACCCAGGGGCCACTGAAGCTTTCTTT. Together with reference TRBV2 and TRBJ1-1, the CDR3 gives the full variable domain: EPEVTQTPSHQVTQMGQEVILRCVPISNHLYFYWYRQILGQKVEFLVSFYNNEISEKSEIFDDQFSVERPDGSNFTLKIRSTKLEDSAMYFCASSYPGATEAFFGQGTRLTVV.